The TCR beta chain described here comes from a study of blood T cell repertoires in COVID-19 (dated by TCRdb to between 2020 and 2021). In the study overall: Samples covering the acute and convalescent phases of COVID-19 were provided by collaborators in the United States, Italy and Spain. The samples were drawn from two sources: the first 160 participants of the ongoing ImmuneRACE study, and about 1,300 subjects contributed by 6 global collaborators. Where available, HLA class I and class II types were obtained from metadata supplied by the sample provider rather than from assay-based typing. Sample metadata almost always included a de-identified subject ID, COVID-19 status, age in years and sex. The repertoires were made available in a free public database intended to serve as a resource for research on the immune response to SARS-CoV-2. Deeply sampled blood TCRbeta repertoires from subjects exposed to, actively infected with, or recovered from COVID-19 were included in the dataset. The material from the prospective study consisted of cDNA or gDNA derived from T cells, B-cell-depleted T cells, or PBMCs. Summary of the overall study and its limitations: The amount of clinical and demographic metadata varied by source and participant and was provided uncurated.

Participants in the prospective study were enrolled through a virtual design, were aged roughly 18 to 95 years, and lived in approximately 25 United States geographic areas. In the prospective study, cohorts were assigned on the basis of participant-reported clinical history obtained from a screening survey and a study questionnaire. In the prospective study, whole blood, serum and a nasopharyngeal or oropharyngeal swab were collected from each participant by mobile phlebotomists. Prospective study participants could optionally give additional blood draws and questionnaires over an approximately two-month period. Prospective study blood samples were shipped either frozen or at room temperature before DNA extraction. In the case of this clone: Its antigen is currently not known. Base-call qualities are not available, and no considerably larger clone is one nucleotide away.

CDR1 is given as SNHLY and CDR2 as FYNNEI, both from the germline V gene. V loses 6 bases of germline sequence and J loses 6 bases, and the interval between the two ends is 12 bases. Its CDR3 holds 12 amino acids, cysteine through phenylalanine. CDR3 DNA only is kept here, 36 bases in frame from base 1. The immunoSEQ Assay, a bias-controlled multiplex PCR, was used to amplify TCRbeta CDR3 regions from genomic DNA. In the source study's methods: Within the assay, amplification of reference gene primers was used to estimate how many nucleated cells each sample contained. To quantify the absolute abundance of each unique TCRbeta CDR3 rearrangement, sequence reads were collapsed and filtered. Productive Simpson clonality was computed per sample as the square root of Simpson's diversity index over productive rearrangements. Drawn from immuneACCESS, this table holds only the in-frame rearrangements with V and J called that TCRdb kept. Clones are partly lost; checked studies trace under half to an unresolved V gene and leave the rest unexplained. V, J and clone size are taken as reported in that table, and D and trimming were inferred from the DNA itself. This sample comprises roughly 250,000 clones, around 87% of them detected only once. Together, the top ten hold around 3% of the sample.

The chain joins TRBV2 to TRBJ2-7, with TRBD1 as a weak D call on 6 bases. Input material: PBMCs or T cells enriched from blood (not recorded which). This receptor was taken from a woman in her thirties or forties with acute COVID-19. The CDR3 reads as follows: CASSAGESEQYF. In nucleotide form, the sequence is TGTGCCAGCAGCGCAGGGGAGTCCGAGCAGTACTTC.